This T cell receptor beta chain was found in a study of blood T cell repertoires in COVID-19. The wider study: Samples of COVID-19 (acute and convalescent) were obtained from the United States, Italy and Spain. In each case, the material was cDNA or gDNA derived from T cells, B-cell-depleted T cells, or PBMCs.

Original analysis: Cell counts per sample came from amplifying reference gene primers. TCRdb keeps only in-frame clones here, not all; method: immunoSEQ multiplex PCR. For V, J and clone size, that table is used; D and trimming come from the DNA. The sample has about 78,000 clones; nearly 90% are singletons. This sequence was found in a man aged 70-80 years with active or convalescent COVID-19. Sample: peripheral blood.

As DNA, the CDR3 is TGTGCCAGCACCCGCGAAACGGGAAACACTGAAGCTTTCTTT. Translation gives CASTRETGNTEAFF. This chain uses TRBV6-5 with TRBJ1-1; no definite D call. Trimming pared 7 bases from V and 2 bases from J, leaving 14 bases between. The length of the CDR3 is 14 residues. Germline V CDR1 and CDR2: MNHEY, SVGAGI.